The 13 T cell receptor beta chains below were found in one sample sequenced in a study of T-cell memory formation after mild COVID-19 (dated by TCRdb to about 2021). Library preparation was by 5' RACE. The data were produced on an Illumina NovaSeq 6000. TCRdb reworked the public reads: Q25 trimming with fastp, MiXCR clone assembly, productive beta chains retained. CDR3 protein duplicates are merged, each entry listing the most common genes and DNA. The sample table contains 290,000 or so distinct CDR3 sequences; only one count was recorded for around 19% of them. In total, the top ten clones hold approximately 21% of the sample. The sequenced material came from PBMCs or a T cell subset sorted from them (not recorded which). These receptors were taken from a man between 18 and 35 years old who had mild COVID-19 (a few samples of this study predate the infection). The sample titles of this study are shuffled in the database, so cell type and time point are left out; the donor was told from shared clones.

This chain uses TRBV28 with TRBJ1-5; D is unresolved. Trimming stripped 1 base from V and 0 bases from J, with 10 bases between. The CDR3 sequence is 16 residues long. Germline CDR1 and CDR2: MDHEN and SYDVKM. CDR3 DNA: TGTGCCAGCAGTTTATATAGGCGACGTAGCAATCAGCCCCAGCATTTT. Protein product: CASSLYRRRSNQPQHF. Full variable domain (rest looked up from reference TRBV28 and TRBJ1-5): DVKVTQSSRYLVKRTGEKVFLECVQDMDHENMFWYRQDPGLGLRLIYFSYDVKMKEKGDIPEGYSVSREKKERFSLILESASTNQTSMYLCASSLYRRRSNQPQHFGDGTRLSIL.

This clonotype came up many times. The chain carries TRBV19 and TRBJ2-1, with TRBD2 matching 9 bases. The ends lost 5 bases at V and 8 bases at J; junction bases unmatched: 7. Germline CDR1 and CDR2: LNHDA and SQIVND (reference sequence). The CDR3 sequence is 14 residues long. Here the CDR3 reads CASSSRGGHDEQFF. The CDR3 nucleotides are TGTGCCAGTAGTTCGCGGGGGGGCCATGATGAGCAGTTCTTC.

This clonotype was recorded many times. The genes are TRBV12-5 and TRBJ2-1; 8 bases match TRBD1. CDR1 is LGHNT and CDR2 is FRNRAP in the germline V gene. This CDR3 is 20 amino acids long. V lost 1 base and J lost 5; bases outside the gene matches: 19. CDR3: CASGLGGFLGQARTDNEQFF. The CDR3 coding sequence is TGTGCTAGTGGTTTGGGGGGGTTTTTGGGACAGGCTCGAACTGACAATGAGCAGTTCTTC.

The chain uses TRBV12-3 or TRBV12-4 and TRBJ2-2; D remains ambiguous. V dropped 6 bases and J dropped 4 bases, with 9 bases sitting between them. CDR3 length equals 13 residues. The CDR3 DNA is TGTGCCAGCAGCTCTGACCCCACCGGGGAGCTGTTTTTT. It specifies CASSSDPTGELFF.

The chain uses TRBV4-1 and TRBJ1-1; a weak D match, TRBD1 (6 bases). The CDR3 is 13 residues long. The germline gives CDR1 MGHRA, CDR2 YSYEKL. V was shortened by 4 bases and J by 3 bases, with 9 bases between the two germline ends. CDR3 sequence: CASSRGRDTEAFF. Here the CDR3 DNA reads TGCGCCAGCAGCCGGGGGCGAGACACTGAAGCTTTCTTT.

This clonotype was observed a handful of times. V and J are TRBV28 and TRBJ1-1; possible D gene TRBD1, 5 bases. Per germline, CDR1 MDHEN and CDR2 SYDVKM. With 5 bases removed from V and 10 bases from J, the gap between germline ends came to 17 bases. The CDR3 is made up of 13 amino acids. This CDR3 is CASSTLGEVRAFF. CDR3 sequence (DNA): TGTGCCAGCAGTACCCTGGGGGAGGTTAGAGCTTTCTTT.

The chain recombines TRBV6-5 with TRBJ1-6; D is possibly TRBD1 (6 bases). Trimming left V 1 base short and J 10 bases short, with 8 bases between. There are 13 residues in the CDR3. Germline loops: CDR1 MNHEY, CDR2 SVGAGI. The CDR3 loop is CASSYYRESPLHF. In DNA form, the CDR3 reads TGTGCCAGCAGTTACTACAGGGAATCACCCCTCCACTTT.

The chain joins TRBV19 to TRBJ2-7; D unclear. The CDR3 sequence is 13 residues long. Germline V gene lookup returns CDR1 LNHDA and CDR2 SQIVND (reference sequence). The V gene lost 1 base and the J gene lost 6 bases, with 10 bases spanning the gap. Here the CDR3 DNA reads TGTGCCAGTAGTATAGGCGGCAACGCCGAGCAGTACGTC. Protein sequence: CASSIGGNAEQYV.

The genes are TRBV6-5 and TRBJ1-1, with a possible D match to TRBD1 (5 bases). Germline V gene data show CDR1 as MNHEY and CDR2 as SVGAGI. V gave up 4 bases and J gave up 11 bases, with 11 bases separating them. The CDR3 has 11 amino acids. The CDR3 DNA follows: TGTGCCAGCAGTTCGGGCAGGGCGGCTTTCTTT. Translation gives CASSSGRAAFF.

This clonotype was recorded only once. The V call is TRBV7-9, the J call TRBJ1-2, with 12 bases lining up with TRBD1. Trimming cost V 5 bases and J 8 bases; bases outside gene matches: 6. Germline CDR1 and CDR2: SEHNR and FQNEAQ (reference sequence). There are 14 residues in the CDR3. The CDR3 DNA reads as TGTGCCAGCAGCCCCGGGACAGGGGGCTGGGGCTACACCTTC. Its protein product is CASSPGTGGWGYTF.

This clonotype was found a few times. The CDR3 reads CASSRPGTEQFF. For the CDR3, the DNA is TGTGCCAGCAGCCGTCCCGGGACAGAGCAGTTCTTC. The chain uses TRBV5-4 and TRBJ2-1; D is possibly TRBD1 (6 bases). From germline, CDR1 is SGHNT and CDR2 YYREEE (reference sequence). V lost 4 bases and J 10 bases, leaving 12 bases between the germline ends. The CDR3 covers 12 residues.

The J gene is TRBJ2-3, the V gene TRBV5-1; 7 bases align to TRBD1. The J segment lost 2 bases and the V segment lost 5 bases, leaving 8 bases of the junction unmatched. This CDR3 contains 15 residues. CDR1 and CDR2 (germline): SGHRS, YFSETQ. This CDR3 is CASRQWTGYTDTQYF. Written as DNA, the CDR3 is TGCGCCAGCAGGCAATGGACAGGATACACAGATACGCAGTATTTT.

A few counts support this clonotype. The V gene is TRBV7-2, the J gene TRBJ2-1, with D uncertain. Trimming cost V 4 bases and J 2 bases, with 9 bases left between them. The CDR3 is 14 amino acids. Per germline, CDR1 SGHTA and CDR2 FQGNSA. The CDR3 protein is CASSSSGTYNEQFF. The DNA for the CDR3 is TGTGCCAGCAGCTCCTCCGGCACCTACAATGAGCAGTTCTTC.